The rows below give T cell receptor beta chains drawn from one sample of a study of T cells in narcolepsy. The protocol was immunoSEQ multiplex PCR, while the TCRdb copy is restricted to in-frame clones and leaves out a portion. The table has about 32,000 clones, almost 80% seen once; the top ten hold roughly 4%. The sequenced sample was memory (CD45RA-) CD4+ T cells from blood. Receptors were obtained from a human donor in good health. Both conserved end residues are part of each CDR3. D genes are given only for firm matches. Rows may omit the clone size; those that give it use once, few, many or a size class.

TRBJ1-3	TRBD1	TRBV6-6	-	CASSRSDRGNTIYF	TGTGCCAGCAGTCGCTCCGACAGGGGTAACACCATATATTTT
TRBJ2-1	TRBD2	TRBV9	-	CASSVVGGRKNEQFF	TGTGCCAGCAGCGTAGTTGGCGGGAGAAAGAATGAGCAGTTCTTC
TRBJ1-5	-	TRBV7-9	-	CASSLGSGDNQPQHF	TGTGCCAGCAGCTTAGGTTCTGGAGACAATCAGCCCCAGCATTTT
TRBJ2-7	TRBD1	TRBV10-3	-	CAISAPGTGTYEQYF	TGTGCCATCAGTGCCCCCGGGACAGGAACCTACGAGCAGTACTTC
TRBJ2-7	-	TRBV5-6	-	CASSLGRRYEQYF	TGTGCCAGCAGCTTGGGGAGGCGCTACGAGCAGTACTTC
TRBJ2-2	-	TRBV5-1	-	CASSFFSTNTGELFF	TGCGCCAGCAGCTTCTTCAGTACGAACACCGGGGAGCTGTTTTTT
TRBJ1-3	-	TRBV5-6	-	CASSFYAGENTIYF	TGTGCCAGCAGCTTCTACGCAGGGGAAAACACCATATATTTT
TRBJ2-7	TRBD1	TRBV5-5	-	CASSLVDRRYEQYF	TGTGCCAGCAGCTTGGTGGACAGGCGCTACGAGCAGTACTTC
TRBJ1-3	-	TRBV6-1	-	CASSPGLTDGNTIYF	TGTGCCAGCAGTCCAGGATTAACGGATGGAAACACCATATATTTT
TRBJ2-4	TRBD2	TRBV2	-	CASSIGGSFQNIQYF	TGTGCCAGCTCTATCGGCGGGAGTTTCCAAAACATTCAGTACTTC
TRBJ1-4	TRBD1	TRBV4-1	few	CASSRPGGTNEKLFF	TGCGCCAGCAGCCGACCAGGGGGCACTAATGAAAAACTGTTTTTT
TRBJ1-5	-	TRBV27	-	CASSFQTDQPRHF	TGTGCCAGCAGTTTCCAGACAGATCAGCCCCGGCATTTT
TRBJ2-7	-	TRBV9	few	CASSVGPGYEQYF	TGTGCCAGCAGCGTAGGTCCGGGCTACGAGCAGTACTTC
TRBJ1-2	TRBD1	TRBV9	-	CASSADRDGGYTF	TGTGCCAGCAGCGCCGACAGGGACGGTGGCTACACCTTC
TRBJ2-1	TRBD2	TRBV19	-	CASSIEGLAGGPYNEQFF	TGTGCCAGTAGTATTGAGGGACTAGCGGGAGGACCCTACAATGAGCAGTTCTTC
TRBJ1-2	-	TRBV11-2	few	CASSLAQGYGYTF	TGTGCCAGCAGCTTAGCTCAGGGTTATGGCTACACCTTC
TRBJ1-6	TRBD1	TRBV5-1	-	CASSLGRTGSSYNSPLHF	TGCGCCAGCAGCTTGGGAAGGACAGGGAGCTCCTATAATTCACCCCTCCACTTT
TRBJ1-2	-	TRBV6-6	once	CASSRQVGGTNYGYTF	TGTGCCAGCAGTCGTCAAGTGGGGGGAACTAACTATGGCTACACCTTC
TRBJ2-7	-	TRBV9	few	CASSHGTSYEQYF	TGTGCCAGCAGCCACGGGACTTCCTACGAGCAGTACTTC
TRBJ1-3	-	TRBV6-5	few	CASSYSRAYGNTIYF	TGTGCCAGCAGTTACTCGAGGGCTTACGGAAACACCATATATTTT
TRBJ2-1	TRBD2	TRBV27	few	CASSPTSGSSYNEQFF	TGTGCCAGCAGCCCAACTAGCGGGAGCTCCTACAATGAGCAGTTCTTC
TRBJ2-2	-	TRBV9	once	CASSVESWSKGGGELFF	TGTGCCAGCAGCGTAGAGTCTTGGTCCAAGGGCGGCGGGGAGCTGTTTTTT
TRBJ1-1	-	TRBV2	-	CASSDRGVGTEAFF	TGTGCCAGCAGTGACAGGGGAGTCGGTACTGAAGCTTTCTTT
TRBJ2-7	-	TRBV2	-	CASNGHLRSEQYF	TGTGCCAGCAATGGACACCTCCGGAGCGAGCAGTACTTC
TRBJ1-5	TRBD1	TRBV6-1	few	CASSSTGRGQPQHF	TGTGCCAGCAGTTCGACAGGGAGAGGGCAGCCCCAGCATTTT
TRBJ2-7	-	TRBV19	-	CASSERTAGEQYF	TGTGCCAGTAGCGAGCGGACAGCGGGCGAGCAGTACTTC
TRBJ1-2	-	TRBV19	-	CASSMGVSYGYTF	TGTGCCAGTAGTATGGGGGTTTCCTATGGCTACACCTTC
TRBJ2-5	TRBD1	TRBV2	-	CASSSGTGKETQYF	TGTGCCAGCAGTTCCGGGACAGGGAAAGAGACCCAGTACTTC
TRBJ1-5	-	TRBV19	-	CASADRGQPNQPQHF	TGTGCCAGTGCAGACCGTGGACAGCCCAATCAGCCCCAGCATTTT
TRBJ1-2	TRBD1	TRBV2	-	CASSPGTGHYGYTF	TGTGCCAGCAGCCCTGGGACAGGCCACTATGGCTACACCTTC
TRBJ2-3	-	TRBV21-1	-	CASSKCRSGPSTDTQYF	TGTGCCAGCAGCAAATGTCGTAGCGGGCCTAGCACAGATACGCAGTATTTT
TRBJ1-4	-	TRBV2	-	CASSEDRVSEKLFF	TGTGCCAGCAGTGAAGACAGGGTTAGTGAAAAACTGTTTTTT
TRBJ1-3	-	TRBV6-6	-	CASKRGGDDTIYF	TGTGCCAGCAAGAGGGGCGGGGATGACACCATATATTTT
TRBJ1-5	-	TRBV4-1	-	CASSQGGTSNQPQHF	TGCGCCAGCAGCCAAGGCGGGACAAGTAATCAGCCCCAGCATTTT
TRBJ1-1	TRBD1	TRBV7-3	-	CASSSLDRGHGTEAFF	TGTGCCAGCAGCTCCCTGGACAGGGGGCATGGCACTGAAGCTTTCTTT
TRBJ2-7	TRBD2	TRBV15	-	CATSRSGSSYEQYF	TGTGCCACCAGCCGAAGCGGGAGCTCCTACGAGCAGTACTTC
TRBJ2-6	-	TRBV25-1	-	CASSEISVVDSGANVLTF	TGTGCCAGCAGTGAAATTTCGGTCGTGGATTCTGGGGCCAACGTCCTGACTTTC
TRBJ2-5	-	TRBV5-1	-	CASSLAQSQETQYF	TGCGCCAGCAGCTTGGCGCAGTCACAAGAGACCCAGTACTTC
TRBJ2-2	TRBD1	TRBV27	-	CASSREALGDRPNTGELFF	TGTGCCAGCAGCCGAGAAGCTCTCGGGGACAGACCGAACACCGGGGAGCTGTTTTTT
TRBJ1-2	-	TRBV29-1	-	CSAEEGYTF	TGCAGCGCCGAGGAGGGCTACACCTTC
TRBJ2-7	TRBD2	TRBV5-1	-	CASSWTSGRYEQYF	TGCGCCAGCAGCTGGACTAGCGGGAGGTACGAGCAGTACTTC
TRBJ2-1	TRBD1	TRBV5-1	-	CASGSGGPYNEQFF	TGCGCCAGCGGATCAGGGGGCCCCTACAATGAGCAGTTCTTC
TRBJ1-2	TRBD1	TRBV27	-	CASSRGGYSYGYTF	TGTGCCAGCAGCCGAGGGGGCTACTCCTATGGCTACACCTTC
TRBJ1-2	-	TRBV29-1	-	CSVGRDESYTF	TGCAGCGTTGGGAGAGACGAGAGCTACACCTTC
TRBJ1-6	TRBD1	TRBV27	-	CASSPRTGNSPLHF	TGTGCCAGCAGTCCAAGGACAGGGAATTCACCCCTCCACTTT
TRBJ1-1	-	TRBV29-1	few	CSVGQTNTEAFF	TGCAGCGTTGGACAGACGAACACTGAAGCTTTCTTT
TRBJ1-5	-	TRBV27	few	CASSPGRVRTSNQPQHF	TGTGCCAGCAGTCCCGGCAGGGTCAGAACAAGCAATCAGCCCCAGCATTTT
TRBJ2-2	TRBD1	TRBV18	-	CASSPGQTNTGELFF	TGTGCCAGCTCACCGGGACAGACGAACACCGGGGAGCTGTTTTTT